The text below deals with one T cell receptor beta chain. Its specificity is unknown. This sample is part of a study of cytomegalovirus exposure and HLA in healthy donors. The study's findings and limits: A prior analysis recorded that most TCR beta V segments were productive about 87% or about 30% of the time. A highly shared variant cluster was judged a likely technical artifact. Association with HLA alleles at 0.05 false discovery rate was found for 16,951 TCR beta sequences in a later analysis. The authors listed 164 TCR beta chains as cytomegalovirus-associated.

This CDR3 is 14 amino acids long. V shed 3 bases and J 3 bases; nucleotides not matched to a gene: 5. Germline V lookup: CDR1 SGHNT, CDR2 YYREEE (reference sequence). It was with 60 Vbeta and 13 Jbeta primers that the PCR ran. Sequenced by immunoSEQ multiplex PCR; TCRdb stores in-frame clones only, minus some. The table includes under 85,000 clones, 65% to 85% detected once. This clonotype originated in a woman aged 40 to 50 in good health and CMV-seropositive. This rearrangement joins TRBV5-4 to TRBJ2-7; TRBD1 agrees at 8 bases. Sequenced input: PBMCs. This CDR3 reads CASSSGQARYEQYF. Here the CDR3 DNA reads TGTGCCAGCAGCTCGGGACAGGCTCGCTACGAGCAGTACTTC. Filled out from reference TRBV5-4 and TRBJ2-7, the complete variable domain reads ETGVTQSPTHLIKTRGQQVTLRCSSQSGHNTVSWYQQALGQGPQFIFQYYREEENGRGNFPPRFSGLQFPNYSSELNVNALELDDSALYLCASSSGQARYEQYFGPGTRLTVT.